This paragraph reports one T cell receptor beta chain. Its antigen is undetermined. Amplified regions were TCR beta CDR3 sequences from RNA transcripts. Using the HTBI primer set, a first-round RT-PCR was run on the TCR CDR3. In TCRdb, the multiplex PCR reads were re-called with MiXCR into one record per CDR3 protein. Counted here are some 490,000 distinct CDR3 sequences, under 25% occurring once; the ten biggest clones make up about half. This sample is part of a study of T cells in Graves' hyperthyroidism and ophthalmopathy. Study-wide findings and caveats: Blood also contained most expanded thyroid clonotypes above 0.001.

This CDR3 is 14 amino acids long. CDR1 DFQATT and CDR2 SNEGSKA come from the germline V gene (reference sequence). Trimming cost V 5 bases and J 5 bases, with 16 bases left between them. Sequenced material: blood. V gene TRBV20-1 combines with J gene TRBJ2-1; D might be TRBD2 (6 bases). The origin of this receptor is a woman in her seventies with Graves' ophthalmopathy. The DNA of the CDR3 is TGCAGTGCTTCTCGACTAGGGGAGCACAATGAGCAGTTCTTC. Protein product: CSASRLGEHNEQFF.